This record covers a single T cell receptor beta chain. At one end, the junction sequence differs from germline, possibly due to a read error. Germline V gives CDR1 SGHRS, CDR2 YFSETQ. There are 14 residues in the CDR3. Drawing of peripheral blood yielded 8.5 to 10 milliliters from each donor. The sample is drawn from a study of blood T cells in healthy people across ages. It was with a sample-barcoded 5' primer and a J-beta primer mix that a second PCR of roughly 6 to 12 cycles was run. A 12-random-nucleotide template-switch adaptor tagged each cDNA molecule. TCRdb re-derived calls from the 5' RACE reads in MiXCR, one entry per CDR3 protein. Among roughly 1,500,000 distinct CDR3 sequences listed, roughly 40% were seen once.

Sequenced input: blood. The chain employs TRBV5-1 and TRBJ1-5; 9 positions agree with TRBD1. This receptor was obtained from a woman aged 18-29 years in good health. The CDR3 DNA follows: TGCGCCAGCAGCCCCGGGACAGGGAATCGGCCCCAGCATTTT. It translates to CASSPGTGNRPQHF.